The clone carrying this T cell receptor beta chain was counted many times. The CDR3 length is 18 residues. Trimming pared 3 bases from V and 6 bases from J, leaving 24 bases between. TCR beta CDR3 sequences were amplified from RNA transcripts. Using the HTBI primer set, a first-round RT-PCR was run on the TCR CDR3. TCRdb redid the calling of the multiplex PCR reads with MiXCR, one entry per CDR3 protein. Of around 250,000 distinct CDR3 sequences in the sample, over 20% were seen once. This sample is part of a study of T cells in Graves' hyperthyroidism and ophthalmopathy. The study based diagnoses on clinical symptoms, serum thyroxine and TRAb, thyroid ultrasound and orbital computed tomography.

The chain recombines TRBV12-3 or TRBV12-4 with TRBJ1-5; no clear D. This TCR was sampled from a middle-aged woman with Graves' ophthalmopathy. The sequenced material came from blood. CDR3 residues: CASSLTLSSPKSGQPQHF. The CDR3 DNA sequence: TGTGCCAGCAGTTTGACCCTGAGCAGCCCGAAATCGGGTCAGCCCCAGCATTTT.